Below are 32 T cell receptor beta chains sequenced from a single sample in a study of CD8 T cells in Susac syndrome. The RNA input was about 0.45 to 1 ug, and it was reverse transcribed with random hexamers. A single record per CDR3 protein comes from TCRdb applying MiXCR to the immunoSEQ multiplex PCR reads. The sample holds more than 150,000 distinct CDR3 sequences; nearly 97% are singletons and the top ten take more than 0.08%. The sample consisted of CD4+ T cells from PBMCs. All receptors derive from a human donor with Susac syndrome.

This chain links TRBV5-6 with TRBJ1-1, with D hard to call. V lost 0 bases, J lost 1 base, and 13 bases lay in between. Germline V gene data show CDR1 as SGHDT and CDR2 as YYEEEE. CDR3 length: 16 amino acids. CDR3 protein: CASSLGPRPGNTEAFF. CDR3 DNA sequence: TGTGCCAGCAGCTTGGGACCTAGACCGGGGAACACTGAAGCTTTCTTT.

The rearrangement uses TRBV9 and TRBJ1-2; D unclear. Germline V gene data show CDR1 as SGDLS and CDR2 as YYNGEE. The CDR3 totals 13 residues. The ends were cut back, 7 bases at V and 5 bases at J, with 15 bases in the middle. CDR3 loop: CASQRGVGYGYTF. In DNA form, the CDR3 reads TGTGCCAGCCAGCGGGGTGTGGGGTATGGCTACACCTTC. Drawing the rest from reference TRBV9 and TRBJ1-2, the complete variable domain is DSGVTQTPKHLITATGQRVTLRCSPRSGDLSVYWYQQSLDQGLQFLIQYYNGEERAKGNILERFSAQQFPDLHSELNLSSLELGDSALYFCASQRGVGYGYTFGSGTRLTVV.

The chain carries TRBV20-1 and TRBJ2-5; D might be TRBD2 (6 bases). The CDR3 spans 13 residues. Looked up from germline, CDR1 is DFQATT and CDR2 is SNEGSKA (reference sequence). The V gene lost 5 bases and the J gene lost 5 bases, with 15 bases spanning the gap. In DNA, the CDR3 is TGCAGTGCTGTCCAGGGAGGTGGGGAGACCCAGTACTTC. It specifies CSAVQGGGETQYF.

This clonotype was observed a single time. The chain employs TRBV30 and TRBJ1-6, with a tentative D call TRBD1 (5 bases). There are 14 residues in the CDR3. The V end lost 8 bases, the J end lost 5 bases, and 16 bases lay between the germline ends. CDR1 GTSNPN and CDR2 SVGIG come from the germline V gene (reference sequence). Here the CDR3 reads CAARQRVDNSPLHF. DNA for the CDR3: TGTGCCGCAAGACAGCGTGTCGATAATTCACCCCTCCACTTT.

The chain has TRBV9 and TRBJ1-6; 7 nucleotides agree with TRBD1. Trimming at V came to 4 bases and at J to 5 bases, leaving 9 bases not matched to a gene. The CDR3 covers 16 residues. Germline-derived CDR1 and CDR2 are SGDLS and YYNGEE. The CDR3 loop reads CASSPRTGSHNSPLHF. The CDR3 coding sequence is TGTGCCAGCAGCCCTCGGACAGGTTCCCATAATTCACCCCTCCACTTT. Filled out from reference TRBV9 and TRBJ1-6, the complete variable domain reads DSGVTQTPKHLITATGQRVTLRCSPRSGDLSVYWYQQSLDQGLQFLIQYYNGEERAKGNILERFSAQQFPDLHSELNLSSLELGDSALYFCASSPRTGSHNSPLHFGNGTRLTVT.

J is TRBJ2-7 and V is TRBV5-4, with D hard to call. CDR1 and CDR2 (germline): SGHNT, YYREEE (reference sequence). The CDR3 length is 13 residues. Trimming shortened V by 3 bases and J by 1 base, and 8 bases separated the two germline ends. The CDR3 here is CASSYRRSYEQYF. CDR3 DNA sequence: TGTGCCAGCAGCTACCGACGATCCTACGAGCAGTACTTC.

V usage is TRBV20-1 and J usage is TRBJ1-1, with 7 positions matching TRBD1. V lost 0 bases to trimming and J lost 1 base; unmatched junction nucleotides: 5. Germline CDR1 reads DFQATT; CDR2 reads SNEGSKA (reference sequence). The CDR3 spans 15 residues. CDR3 amino acids: CSAREQGVRNTEAFF. The CDR3 coding sequence is TGCAGTGCTAGAGAGCAGGGGGTTCGGAACACTGAAGCTTTCTTT.

This chain connects TRBV3-1 to TRBJ2-6, with a weak D call TRBD1 (5 bases). V lost 1 base and J lost 4, with 14 bases in between. This CDR3 spans 17 amino acids. From germline, CDR1 is LGHDT and CDR2 YNNKEL (reference sequence). DNA of the CDR3: TGTGCCAGCAGCCAAGTTGCAGGGTTAAGGGGGGCCAACGTCCTGACTTTC. As protein: CASSQVAGLRGANVLTF.

The V and J genes are TRBV5-1 and TRBJ2-2, with 11 positions matching TRBD2. With V trimmed by 4 bases and J by 7 bases, 18 bases remained unmatched. The CDR3 is made up of 19 amino acids. CDR1 and CDR2 from the germline V gene are SGHRS and YFSETQ. The DNA for the CDR3 is TGCGCCAGCAGCCGCGCCGTGACTAGCGGGGAAGTGTTTGGCGGGGAGCTGTTTTTT. Protein product: CASSRAVTSGEVFGGELFF.

V and J are TRBV6-2 or TRBV6-3 and TRBJ2-1; tentative D call: TRBD2 (7 bases). The CDR3 loop spans 14 amino acids. CDR1 is MNHEY and CDR2 is SVGEGT in the germline V gene. V was pared by 8 bases and J by 6 bases, with 17 bases between. The CDR3: CASRETGGPNEQFF. CDR3 coding DNA: TGTGCCAGCCGCGAAACGGGGGGCCCCAATGAGCAGTTCTTC.

V and J are TRBV20-1 and TRBJ2-7, with 7 bases fitting TRBD2. Germline CDR1 reads DFQATT; CDR2 reads SNEGSKA (reference sequence). This CDR3 region has 14 residues. The V segment lost 4 bases and the J segment 1 base; nucleotides outside the gene matches: 7. CDR3: CSAMRQGGSYEQYF. The CDR3 DNA follows: TGCAGTGCTATGAGGCAGGGAGGGTCCTACGAGCAGTACTTC.

The chain couples TRBV7-2 to TRBJ1-2; 7 bases line up with TRBD1. The CDR3 loop spans 14 amino acids. J gave up 3 bases and V 5 bases, and 6 bases lay outside the gene matches. Germline lookup yields CDR1 SGHTA and CDR2 FQGNSA. CDR3 in amino acids: CASSTPDRDYGYTF. The CDR3 nucleotides are TGTGCCAGCAGCACCCCCGACAGGGACTATGGCTACACCTTC.

The chain recombines TRBV6-1 with TRBJ2-1, with D possibly matching TRBD1 (5 bases). Looked up from germline, CDR1 is MNHNS and CDR2 is SASEGT. The CDR3 extends over 13 amino acids. The V end was cut by 2 bases, the J end by 7 bases, with 9 bases between. This CDR3 reads CASSEPGLNEQFF. The CDR3 nucleotides read TGTGCCAGCAGTGAACCAGGGTTGAATGAGCAGTTCTTC.

J is TRBJ1-2 and V is TRBV9; tentative D call: TRBD1 (5 bases). Germline CDR1 is SGDLS and CDR2 is YYNGEE. The ends were cut back, 6 bases at V and 0 bases at J, with 12 bases in the middle. The CDR3 has 14 residues. The CDR3 sequence is CASTLTAANYGYTF. CDR3 DNA sequence: TGTGCCAGCACCCTGACAGCAGCTAACTATGGCTACACCTTC.

V gene TRBV10-3 combines with J gene TRBJ2-3; 7 bases fit TRBD2. The length of the CDR3 is 14 residues. Germline V gene sequence: CDR1 ENHRY, CDR2 SYGVKD. The V and J ends lost 6 bases and 3 bases, in that order; junction bases with no gene match: 6. CDR3 DNA sequence: TGTGCCATCAGGGGGGGGACTTTGACAGATACGCAGTATTTT. This translates into CAIRGGTLTDTQYF.

A word on this clonotype: One end of the junction fails to match germline, which may point to a read error. The rearrangement uses TRBV20-1 and TRBJ2-7, with D uncertain. The CDR3 spans 12 residues. Germline CDR1 reads DFQATT; CDR2 reads SNEGSKA (reference sequence). The CDR3 DNA reads TGCAGTGCTAGACGGGTCTCCGACGAGCAGTACTTC. This gives the protein CSARRVSDEQYF.

The genes are TRBV9 and TRBJ2-1; D possibly uses TRBD1 or TRBD2 (5 bases each). The CDR3 is made up of 16 amino acids. Germline V gives CDR1 SGDLS, CDR2 YYNGEE. V was clipped by 0 bases and J by 8 bases, with 18 bases between them. This CDR3 reads CASSVEGTPRGYEQFF. CDR3 bases: TGTGCCAGCAGCGTAGAAGGGACCCCCCGCGGGTATGAGCAGTTCTTC.

The rearrangement links TRBV25-1 to TRBJ1-1; 9 bases line up with TRBD1. With V trimmed by 3 bases and J by 11 bases, 4 bases remained unmatched. The CDR3 length is 12 residues. The germline V gene encodes CDR1 MGHDK and CDR2 SYGVNS. For the CDR3, the DNA is TGTGCCAGCAGTGATCGGGACAGGGCCGCTTTCTTT. Encoded protein: CASSDRDRAAFF.

This chain joins TRBV3-1 and TRBJ2-1; 7 nucleotides align to TRBD2. Trimming at V came to 1 base and at J to 3 bases, leaving 6 bases not matched to a gene. The length of the CDR3 is 16 residues. Germline V CDR1 and CDR2: LGHDT, YNNKEL (reference sequence). The CDR3 here is CASSQAGEGYYNEQFF. The CDR3 bases are TGTGCCAGCAGCCAAGCGGGGGAGGGATACTACAATGAGCAGTTCTTC.

The chain uses TRBV30 and TRBJ2-5; perhaps TRBD2 as D (5 bases). Per the germline V gene, CDR1 is GTSNPN and CDR2 is SVGIG (reference sequence). Between the trimmed V and J ends, which lost 3 bases and 5 bases, there was a span of 25 bases. CDR3 length equals 17 residues. CDR3 nucleotides: TGTGCCTGGAGGGCGTTGGAAGGGAGCCGATCCTTTGAGACCCAGTACTTC. Translation gives CAWRALEGSRSFETQYF.

The rearrangement joins TRBV20-1 to TRBJ1-2; D ambiguous. Germline CDR1 DFQATT, CDR2 SNEGSKA (reference sequence). CDR3 length: 14 amino acids. Trimming stripped 0 bases from V and 0 bases from J, with 8 bases between. The CDR3 DNA is TGCAGTGCTAGAGATAAGGCTTCTAACTATGGCTACACCTTC. Translating it yields CSARDKASNYGYTF.

The chain uses TRBV7-9 and TRBJ1-1; D not certain. V dropped 0 bases and J dropped 8 bases, with 10 bases sitting between them. CDR3 length: 13 residues. CDR1 and CDR2 (germline): SEHNR, FQNEAQ (reference sequence). CDR3 residues: CASSLAQGGEAFF. CDR3 DNA: TGTGCCAGCAGCTTAGCGCAAGGCGGAGAAGCTTTCTTT.

This clonotype has only one observation. The rearrangement uses TRBV9 and TRBJ2-2; TRBD2 matches 8 bases. The CDR3 is made up of 17 amino acids. J was trimmed by 0 bases and V by 0 bases; bases with no gene match: 4. Germline V CDR1 and CDR2: SGDLS, YYNGEE. CDR3 sequence reads: CASSVEDGGANTGELFF. The CDR3 DNA sequence: TGTGCCAGCAGCGTAGAGGACGGGGGGGCGAACACCGGGGAGCTGTTTTTT.

The V call is TRBV7-3, the J call TRBJ2-3; TRBD2 aligns across 9 bases. V shed 6 bases, J shed 4 bases, and the junction held 8 bases outside the gene matches. There are 15 residues in the CDR3. Germline V lookup: CDR1 SGHTA, CDR2 FQGTGA. CDR3 nucleotides: TGTGCCAGCAGGGGTTCTAGCGGGGTAGCAGATACGCAGTATTTT. It specifies CASRGSSGVADTQYF. Combining the CDR3 with reference TRBV7-3 and TRBJ2-3 gives the whole variable domain GAGVSQTPSNKVTEKGKYVELRCDPISGHTALYWYRQSLGQGPEFLIYFQGTGAADDSGLPNDRFFAVRPEGSVSTLKIQRTERGDSAVYLCASRGSSGVADTQYFGPGTRLTVL.

CDR3 nucleotide sequence: TGTGCCACCAGCCGCGTCCGGGGGGCGATTTTAGGGACCCAGTACTTC. Encoded protein: CATSRVRGAILGTQYF. The chain links TRBV15 to TRBJ2-5, with D possibly TRBD2 on 7 matching bases. The CDR3 loop spans 16 amino acids. Germline V gene data show CDR1 as LNHNV and CDR2 as YYDKDF (reference sequence). V lost 5 bases, J lost 7 bases, and 23 bases lay in between.

The chain joins TRBV7-8 to TRBJ1-3, with TRBD1 as a possible D gene (6 bases). Germline V gives CDR1 SGHVS, CDR2 FQNEAQ. The CDR3 consists of 16 residues. V lost 1 base to trimming and J lost 0 bases, with 10 bases between them. The CDR3 DNA follows: TGTGCCAGCAGCTTAGGGACAGCCAGCTCTGGAAACACCATATATTTT. This gives the protein CASSLGTASSGNTIYF.

The chain links TRBV3-1 to TRBJ1-2; no reliable D call. The V gene lost 1 base and the J gene lost 8 bases, with 11 bases spanning the gap. This CDR3 is built from 13 residues. Germline CDR1 reads LGHDT; CDR2 reads YNNKEL (reference sequence). The CDR3 region has the DNA TGTGCCAGCAGCCAAGCCGGACTGGGAGGCTACACCTTC. Residues: CASSQAGLGGYTF.

V is TRBV28 and J is TRBJ1-2; TRBD1 agrees at 7 bases. The CDR3 contains 19 residues. Germline V lookup: CDR1 MDHEN, CDR2 SYDVKM. V shed 3 bases and J 2 bases; nucleotides not matched to a gene: 18. This CDR3 is CASSFAGAQGGGQNYGYTF. The CDR3 DNA follows: TGTGCCAGCAGTTTCGCCGGGGCGCAGGGGGGCGGCCAGAACTATGGCTACACCTTC.

The chain carries TRBV19 and TRBJ2-5; D uncertain. The V and J ends lost 5 bases and 0 bases respectively, with 10 bases between them. CDR1 and CDR2 from the germline V gene are LNHDA and SQIVND (reference sequence). The CDR3 sequence is 14 residues long. The CDR3 DNA reads as TGTGCCAGTAGTCGGACGGTTGACCAAGAGACCCAGTACTTC. Translating it yields CASSRTVDQETQYF.

The V and J genes are TRBV4-2 and TRBJ2-1, with 10 bases matching TRBD2. CDR1 LGHNA and CDR2 YNFKEQ come from the germline V gene. Trimming at V came to 5 bases and at J to 4 bases, leaving 5 bases not matched to a gene. This CDR3 is built from 15 residues. The CDR3 loop reads CASSESGGAYNEQFF. The DNA of the CDR3 is TGTGCCAGCAGCGAGAGCGGGGGGGCTTACAATGAGCAGTTCTTC.

The rearrangement uses TRBV7-2 and TRBJ2-5; TRBD2 agrees at 13 bases. This CDR3 is 16 amino acids long. After removal of 4 bases from V and 2 bases from J, the junction contained 4 bases not matched to a gene. CDR1 and CDR2 from the germline V gene are SGHTA and FQGNSA. CDR3: CASSSRLAGGQETQYF. The CDR3 DNA is TGTGCCAGCAGCTCCAGACTAGCGGGGGGACAAGAGACCCAGTACTTC.

This rearrangement joins TRBV12-3 or TRBV12-4 to TRBJ1-2; D is uncertain. The CDR3 length is 12 residues. The germline V and J ends were trimmed by 2 bases and 7 bases, with 8 bases remaining between them. The CDR3 sequence is CASSLSIFGYTF. Written as DNA, the CDR3 is TGTGCCAGCAGTTTAAGTATCTTTGGCTACACCTTC.